The rows below give T cell receptor beta chains drawn from one sample of a study of blood T cell repertoires in COVID-19. Only in-frame clones appear in the TCRdb table, and some are missing; sequencing was by immunoSEQ multiplex PCR. Here the sample spans around 230,000 clones, approximately 90% being singletons. Source material: peripheral blood. Every receptor here comes from a man aged 30 to 39 who had recovered from COVID-19. Both conserved end residues are part of each CDR3. Each record gives: clone size, V gene, D gene, J gene, CDR3 protein, CDR3 DNA. A D gene is named only where the DNA matches it firmly. Not all rows give a size; the values are once, few, many and, for expanded clones, a class.

-	TRBV5-6	TRBD1	TRBJ1-1	CASSLPGGEAFF	TGTGCCAGCAGCTTGCCAGGGGGCGAGGCTTTCTTT
-	TRBV20-1	TRBD1	TRBJ2-7	CSARGTGESEQYF	TGCAGTGCTCGTGGGACAGGGGAGTCCGAGCAGTACTTC
-	TRBV20-1	-	TRBJ2-5	CSASSQETQYF	TGCAGCGCTAGCTCCCAAGAGACCCAGTACTTC
-	TRBV5-4	TRBD1	TRBJ2-7	CASSFSGLGQAYEQYF	TGTGCCAGCAGCTTTAGTGGCCTAGGACAGGCCTACGAGCAGTACTTC
-	TRBV19	-	TRBJ2-7	CASARGLYGGRVNDQQYF	TGTGCCAGTGCTCGTGGTTTATACGGGGGGCGAGTTAATGATCAGCAGTACTTC
-	TRBV5-1	-	TRBJ2-3	CASNYIPGDTQYF	TGCGCCAGCAATTACATTCCGGGAGATACGCAGTATTTT
-	TRBV11-2	-	TRBJ1-6	CASSSQSYNSPLHF	TGTGCCAGCAGCTCACAGTCCTATAATTCACCCCTCCACTTT
-	TRBV5-1	-	TRBJ1-1	CASTRSGGLNTEAFF	TGCGCCAGCACCAGGTCGGGGGGCTTGAACACTGAAGCTTTCTTT
once	TRBV5-4	-	TRBJ2-7	CASSPQTGEGSYEQYF	TGTGCCAGCAGCCCACAGACGGGGGAAGGCTCCTACGAGCAGTACTTC
-	TRBV4-2	TRBD1	TRBJ2-5	CASSQDGGTGGWETQYF	TGTGCCAGCAGCCAAGATGGGGGGACAGGGGGCTGGGAGACCCAGTACTTC
-	TRBV7-9	-	TRBJ1-1	CASSLTQGFTEAFF	TGTGCCAGCAGCTTAACACAGGGTTTCACTGAAGCTTTCTTT
-	TRBV19	TRBD1	TRBJ1-4	CASRDRDYEKLFF	TGTGCCAGTAGAGACAGGGATTATGAAAAACTGTTTTTT
-	TRBV19	TRBD1	TRBJ1-1	CASSPGDSPYTEAFF	TGTGCCAGTAGTCCTGGGGACAGTCCTTACACTGAAGCTTTCTTT
-	TRBV7-9	TRBD1	TRBJ1-2	CASSRSDRGNYGYTF	TGTGCCAGCAGCCGCTCGGACAGGGGTAACTATGGCTACACCTTC
-	TRBV5-1	-	TRBJ1-2	CASSLGQGPAGYTF	TGCGCCAGCAGCTTGGGGCAGGGTCCGGCAGGCTACACCTTC
-	TRBV4-2	TRBD2	TRBJ2-1	CASSQDLAGGLGEQFF	TGTGCCAGCAGCCAAGATCTAGCGGGGGGGCTTGGAGAGCAGTTCTTC
-	TRBV3-1/TRBV3-2	TRBD2	TRBJ2-2	CASSLPSGGANTGELFF	TGTGCCAGCAGCCTCCCTAGCGGGGGCGCGAACACCGGGGAGCTGTTTTTT
-	TRBV19	-	TRBJ1-6	CASSIMGRRSPLHF	TGTGCCAGTAGTATTATGGGGCGTCGGTCACCCCTCCACTTT
-	TRBV19	-	TRBJ2-2	CASSTSGHPLELFF	TGTGCCAGTAGTACCTCAGGGCATCCTTTAGAGCTGTTTTTT
-	TRBV27	-	TRBJ1-5	CASSLPPGYQPQHF	TGTGCCAGCAGTCTACCCCCGGGGTATCAGCCCCAGCATTTT
-	TRBV12-3/TRBV12-4	-	TRBJ2-7	CASGRDSVYEQYF	TGTGCCAGCGGACGGGATTCCGTCTACGAGCAGTACTTC
-	TRBV30	-	TRBJ2-7	CAWSVRGHEQYF	TGTGCCTGGAGTGTAAGGGGCCACGAGCAGTACTTC
-	TRBV7-2	-	TRBJ2-2	CASSAGMNTGELFF	TGTGCCAGCAGCGCGGGGATGAACACCGGGGAGCTGTTTTTT
-	TRBV9	TRBD2	TRBJ2-5	CASSRPSGGHETQYF	TGTGCCAGCAGCAGGCCCAGCGGGGGTCATGAGACCCAGTACTTC
-	TRBV7-6	TRBD1	TRBJ2-7	CASSFLRDRHPYEQYF	TGTGCCAGCAGCTTCCTCCGGGACAGACACCCCTACGAGCAGTACTTC
-	TRBV30	TRBD1	TRBJ1-5	CAWSVGQGWQPQHF	TGTGCCTGGAGTGTTGGACAGGGATGGCAGCCCCAGCATTTT
-	TRBV6-5	-	TRBJ2-6	CATISGANVLTF	TGTGCCACCATCTCTGGGGCCAACGTCCTGACTTTC
-	TRBV3-1/TRBV3-2	TRBD2	TRBJ2-1	CASSRPRTSGGQDEQFF	TGTGCCAGCAGCCGCCCCAGGACTAGCGGGGGGCAGGATGAGCAGTTCTTC
few	TRBV3-1/TRBV3-2	-	TRBJ1-6	CASRPGHLSYNSPLHF	TGTGCCAGCAGACCCGGACACCTCTCCTATAATTCACCCCTCCACTTT
-	TRBV7-8	-	TRBJ1-1	CASSPGRSMNTEAFF	TGTGCCAGCAGCCCAGGGCGGAGTATGAACACTGAAGCTTTCTTT
few	TRBV6-4	TRBD1	TRBJ2-1	CASSDTPGQGANEQFF	TGTGCCAGCAGTGACACACCGGGACAGGGGGCGAATGAGCAGTTCTTC
once	TRBV6-6	TRBD1	TRBJ2-1	CASSPGTESHNEQFF	TGTGCCAGCAGTCCCGGGACAGAGAGCCACAATGAGCAGTTCTTC
-	TRBV10-1	-	TRBJ1-5	CASSEAEIYQPQHF	TGCGCCAGCAGTGAGGCGGAGATTTATCAGCCCCAGCATTTT
once	TRBV13	-	TRBJ1-2	CASSFNSRPNYGYTF	TGTGCCAGCAGCTTCAACAGTCGCCCTAACTATGGCTACACCTTC
-	TRBV18	-	TRBJ1-1	CASSRQSMNTEAFF	TGTGCCAGCTCACGACAGTCAATGAACACTGAAGCTTTCTTT
once	TRBV10-3	TRBD1	TRBJ2-3	CAISGGTGVDTQYF	TGTGCCATCAGTGGCGGGACAGGAGTTGATACGCAGTATTTT
few	TRBV6-4	-	TRBJ2-3	CASSDLGGHTDTQYF	TGTGCCAGCAGTGACTTGGGGGGGCACACAGATACGCAGTATTTT
-	TRBV29-1	-	TRBJ1-4	CSVDPGEDEKLFF	TGCAGCGTTGATCCCGGGGAGGATGAAAAACTGTTTTTT
-	TRBV5-6	-	TRBJ1-6	CASSFTRGYNSPLHF	TGTGCCAGCAGCTTTACGCGGGGCTATAATTCACCCCTCCACTTT
few	TRBV6-1	-	TRBJ1-2	CASSVGDSGLSPDGYTF	TGTGCCAGCAGTGTAGGGGACTCAGGGCTTTCCCCGGATGGCTACACCTTC
-	TRBV10-3	-	TRBJ2-6	CAITSSGANVLTF	TGTGCCATCACTTCCTCTGGGGCCAACGTCCTGACTTTC
once	TRBV6-2/TRBV6-3	TRBD1	TRBJ1-2	CASSYSRDEGAGGYTF	TGTGCCAGCAGTTACTCGAGGGATGAGGGGGCCGGTGGCTACACCTTC
-	TRBV5-1	TRBD1	TRBJ1-4	CASSWTGGLEKLFF	TGCGCCAGCAGCTGGACAGGGGGCTTGGAAAAACTGTTTTTT
-	TRBV11-3	-	TRBJ2-7	CASSLDGTGEQYF	TGTGCCAGCAGCTTAGATGGTACCGGCGAGCAGTACTTC
-	TRBV11-3	-	TRBJ2-7	CASSATRSAYEQYF	TGTGCCAGCAGCGCAACTAGGTCTGCTTACGAGCAGTACTTC
-	TRBV27	-	TRBJ2-7	CASSSEGVYEQYF	TGTGCCAGCAGTTCCGAGGGGGTCTACGAGCAGTACTTC
-	TRBV2	-	TRBJ1-4	CASITGRGEKLFF	TGTGCCAGCATTACAGGGAGAGGTGAAAAACTGTTTTTT
-	TRBV27	-	TRBJ1-2	CASRSGDKVYGYTF	TGTGCCAGCCGTTCGGGAGATAAGGTCTATGGCTACACCTTC
-	TRBV18	-	TRBJ2-6	CASSPGPGSGANVLTF	TGTGCCAGCTCACCAGGCCCGGGCTCTGGGGCCAACGTCCTGACTTTC
once	TRBV6-1	-	TRBJ2-2	CASSEAWGHSRIRGTGELFF	TGTGCCAGCAGTGAAGCTTGGGGACACAGCCGAATTCGCGGTACCGGGGAGCTGTTTTTT